These 5 T cell receptor beta chains share one sample of origin, sequenced in a study of cytomegalovirus exposure and HLA in healthy donors. Researchers ran the PCR with 60 Vbeta and 13 Jbeta primers. Produced via immunoSEQ multiplex PCR; TCRdb's table is partial and in-frame only. The sample records about 150,000 clones, about 82% being singletons. Sequences were obtained from PBMCs. The receptor set was obtained from a male donor in good health and CMV-seronegative.

This chain uses TRBV29-1 with TRBJ2-7; 10 bases line up with TRBD2. The CDR3 is 17 amino acids. CDR1 is SQVTM and CDR2 is ANQGSEA in the germline V gene. V lost 2 bases, J lost 4 bases, and 14 bases stayed unmatched. CDR3 coding DNA: TGCAGCGTTGAACCCCTCACGGGTACTAGCGGGAAGTACGAGCAGTACTTC. Its protein is CSVEPLTGTSGKYEQYF.

Turning to this clone: Other DNA sequences in this sample translate to the same CDR3. J is TRBJ2-5 and V is TRBV19, with a weak D call TRBD2 (6 bases). With 3 bases removed from V and 5 bases from J, the gap between germline ends came to 10 bases. The CDR3 length is 13 residues. Germline-derived CDR1 and CDR2 are LNHDA and SQIVND (reference sequence). For the CDR3, the DNA is TGTGCCAGTAGTATCGGTGGGAGGGAGACCCAGTACTTC. It translates to CASSIGGRETQYF.

The chain links TRBV6-5 to TRBJ2-7; TRBD2 matches at 7 bases. Germline assignment: CDR1 MNHEY and CDR2 SVGAGI. V trimming: 7 bases; J trimming: 7 bases; junction bases outside the gene matches: 10. The CDR3 length is 13 residues. The CDR3 region is CASIPLGGKEQYF. The DNA for the CDR3 is TGTGCCAGCATCCCTCTCGGGGGGAAAGAGCAGTACTTC.

This clone has just one count. V and J are TRBV7-8 and TRBJ2-1, with D possibly matching TRBD2 (7 bases). Deletions cut 5 bases from V and 9 bases from J, with 14 bases between. The germline CDR1 and CDR2 sequences are SGHVS and FQNEAQ. CDR3 length equals 13 residues. The DNA of the CDR3 is TGTGCCAGCAGCCAGGGACTACAGGGTGAGCAGTTCTTC. Its translation: CASSQGLQGEQFF. Together with reference TRBV7-8 and TRBJ2-1, the CDR3 gives the full variable domain: GAGVSQSPRYKVAKRGQDVALRCDPISGHVSLFWYQQALGQGPEFLTYFQNEAQLDKSGLPSDRFFAERPEGSVSTLKIQRTQQEDSAVYLCASSQGLQGEQFFGPGTRLTVL.

This chain connects TRBV5-5 to TRBJ1-1, with 7 positions matching TRBD1. The germline V gene encodes CDR1 SGHKS and CDR2 YYEKEE (reference sequence). The CDR3 has 16 amino acids. V lost 4 bases and J lost 1; bases outside the gene matches: 10. CDR3 nucleotide sequence: TGTGCCAGCAGCCCAGCTACGGACAGGCAGAACACTGAAGCTTTCTTT. Its translation is CASSPATDRQNTEAFF.